The sequence of this TCR beta chain was determined in a study of T cells in Graves' hyperthyroidism and ophthalmopathy. Study-wide results and limits: Onset of ophthalmopathy came a median 6.5 months after the model predicted it.

The germline gives CDR1 SGHVS, CDR2 FNYEAQ. V shed 1 base and J shed 7 bases, with 10 bases lying between them. CDR3 size: 13 residues. In its sample, this clonotype was seen many times. As yet, its antigen is unknown. What was amplified from RNA transcripts were TCR beta CDR3 regions. The study used the HTBI primer set for a first-round RT-PCR of the TCR CDR3. MiXCR, run by TCRdb on the multiplex PCR reads, gives a single entry per CDR3 protein. The repertoire holds around 540,000 distinct CDR3 sequences, with under 60% as singletons. Graves' hyperthyroidism was deemed stable given no ophthalmopathy progression within 18 months.

The sequencing sample was made of peripheral blood or thyroid tissue (not recorded which). This sequence joins TRBV7-6 and TRBJ2-5; D unclear. The TCR sequence derives from a woman in her late teens or twenties with Graves' hyperthyroidism. CDR3 sequence (DNA): TGTGCCAGCAGCTTAGACGGCCCAGGGACCCAGTACTTC. Amino acids: CASSLDGPGTQYF. Full variable domain (rest looked up from reference TRBV7-6 and TRBJ2-5): GAGVSQSPRYKVTKRGQDVALRCDPISGHVSLYWYRQALGQGPEFLTYFNYEAQQDKSGLPNDRFSAERPEGSISTLTIQRTEQRDSAMYRCASSLDGPGTQYFGPGTRLLVL.